Listed here are 15 T cell receptor beta chains from one sample, sequenced in a study of blood T cell repertoires in COVID-19. The method was immunoSEQ multiplex PCR; TCRdb's version includes in-frame clones alone and lacks a portion of them. The sample comprises hundreds of thousands of clones, about nine tenths of which are singletons, and 1.4% rests with the top ten. The sample comprised peripheral blood. The receptors originated from a woman aged 25-40 years with active or convalescent COVID-19.

The chain carries TRBV27 and TRBJ1-6; D ambiguous. V gave up 3 bases and J gave up 3 bases, with 3 bases separating them. CDR1 MNHEY and CDR2 SMNVEV come from the germline V gene (reference sequence). The CDR3 is 13 amino acids. The CDR3: CASSFLYNSPLHF. The CDR3 DNA reads TGTGCCAGCAGTTTTCTCTATAATTCACCCCTCCACTTT.

This rearrangement joins TRBV6-2 or TRBV6-3 to TRBJ2-5; D is undetermined. The CDR3 loop spans 15 amino acids. CDR1 and CDR2 (germline): MNHEY, SVGEGT. Deletions cut 2 bases from V and 10 bases from J, with 20 bases between. CDR3 residues: CASSYAAAPRGIQYF. The CDR3 DNA sequence: TGTGCCAGCAGTTACGCGGCAGCCCCTCGAGGTATCCAGTACTTC.

The sample holds a few counts of this clone. The gene calls are TRBV4-2 and TRBJ2-7, with 8 bases that match TRBD2. Trimming cost V 3 bases and J 0 bases; bases outside gene matches: 13. The CDR3 is 18 amino acids. The germline gives CDR1 LGHNA, CDR2 YNFKEQ. As DNA, the CDR3 is TGTGCCAGCAGCCACTACCTTGAGGCTAGCGGGCTCTCCTACGAGCAGTACTTC. Its protein product is CASSHYLEASGLSYEQYF.

The chain carries TRBV27 and TRBJ1-1, with D unresolved. This CDR3 comprises 15 residues. The germline V gene encodes CDR1 MNHEY and CDR2 SMNVEV (reference sequence). Trimming took 0 bases from V and 0 from J, leaving 8 bases between them. DNA for the CDR3: TGTGCCAGCAGTTTATCGCGGCAGATGAACACTGAAGCTTTCTTT. This gives the protein CASSLSRQMNTEAFF.

V usage is TRBV29-1 and J usage is TRBJ2-1; 10 positions agree with TRBD2. The germline V gene has CDR1 SQVTM and CDR2 ANQGSEA. The CDR3 contains 13 residues. V was clipped by 0 bases and J by 10 bases; unmatched bases: 3. The CDR3 DNA reads as TGCAGCGTTGAAGAACTAGCGGGGACGGAGCAGTTCTTC. As protein: CSVEELAGTEQFF.

This chain connects TRBV5-6 to TRBJ1-2; D is undetermined. Germline lookup yields CDR1 SGHDT and CDR2 YYEEEE. The CDR3 is made up of 14 amino acids. Trimming took 5 bases from V and 3 from J, leaving 14 bases between them. As DNA, the CDR3 is TGTGCCAGCAGTACCATCGGGAGAGACTATGGCTACACCTTC. Its translation: CASSTIGRDYGYTF.

The rearrangement uses TRBV7-5 and TRBJ2-6; TRBD1 is the table's D call and was not checked against the DNA. TRBV7-5 is labeled a pseudogene. This CDR3 has 16 residues. The CDR3 DNA follows: TGTGTCAGAAGCTTAGAACAGGGGAAGGGGGCCAACGTCCTGACTTTC. Residues: CVRSLEQGKGANVLTF.

The chain carries TRBV4-1 and TRBJ2-7; D is possibly TRBD2 (5 bases). CDR1 is MGHRA, CDR2 YSYEKL, per germline. Trimming stripped 3 bases from V and 0 bases from J, with 12 bases between. The CDR3 sequence is 15 residues long. The CDR3 here is CASSHLPSSSYEQYF. The DNA for the CDR3 is TGCGCCAGCAGCCATCTTCCTAGCAGCTCCTACGAGCAGTACTTC.

The chain links TRBV3-1 (or the pseudogene TRBV3-2) to TRBJ1-5, with D possibly TRBD1 on 5 matching bases. The CDR3 has 17 amino acids. Trimming took off 0 bases at V and 2 bases at J, with 14 bases between the two ends. The germline gives CDR1 LGHDT, CDR2 YNNKEL (reference sequence). This CDR3 is CASSQDFGAGRNQPQHF. The CDR3 nucleotides are TGTGCCAGCAGCCAAGATTTCGGGGCGGGACGCAATCAGCCCCAGCATTTT.

V is TRBV18 and J is TRBJ2-1; TRBD2 matches 13 bases. Germline V gives CDR1 KGHSH, CDR2 LQKENI. Trimming removed 3 bases from V and 8 bases from J; junction bases left unmatched: 1. The CDR3 totals 14 residues. The CDR3, as DNA: TGTGCCAGCTCACCCGGACTAGCGGGAGATGAGCAGTTCTTC. Its protein product is CASSPGLAGDEQFF.

The gene calls are TRBV29-1 and TRBJ1-1, with 10 positions matching TRBD1. CDR3 length equals 14 residues. Trimming at V came to 2 bases and at J to 3 bases, leaving 3 bases not matched to a gene. The germline V gene has CDR1 SQVTM and CDR2 ANQGSEA. The CDR3 loop reads CSVEMGQGYTEAFF. DNA of the CDR3: TGCAGCGTTGAAATGGGACAGGGGTACACTGAAGCTTTCTTT. Supplemented by reference TRBV29-1 and TRBJ1-1, the full variable domain reads SAVISQKPSRDICQRGTSLTIQCQVDSQVTMMFWYRQQPGQSLTLIATANQGSEATYESGFVIDKFPISRPNLTFSTLTVSNMSPEDSSIYLCSVEMGQGYTEAFFGQGTRLTVV.

The CDR3 loop is CASSLSPAGSDTQYF. The DNA for the CDR3 is TGTGCCAGCAGCTTATCCCCCGCGGGGTCGGATACGCAGTATTTT. The V and J genes are TRBV11-2 and TRBJ2-3; possibly TRBD2 for D (6 bases). V dropped 2 bases and J dropped 6 bases, with 15 bases sitting between them. The CDR3 extends over 15 amino acids. Germline CDR1 is SGHAT and CDR2 is FQNNGV.

This chain joins TRBV27 and TRBJ1-5; 8 bases match TRBD1. The CDR3 length is 15 residues. Germline CDR1 is MNHEY and CDR2 is SMNVEV (reference sequence). V lost 5 bases and J lost 6; bases outside the gene matches: 9. CDR3 coding DNA: TGTGCCAGCAGTCCCAGGACAGGGTTCGGTCAGCCCCAGCATTTT. Encoded protein: CASSPRTGFGQPQHF.

The CDR3 sequence: CASSQSTGSGNTIYF. DNA for the CDR3: TGTGCCAGCAGCCAATCGACGGGCTCTGGAAACACCATATATTTT. This chain links TRBV3-1 (or the pseudogene TRBV3-2) with TRBJ1-3; D ambiguous. The CDR3 extends over 15 amino acids. Per germline, CDR1 LGHDT and CDR2 YNNKEL (reference sequence). V was pared by 2 bases and J by 0 bases, with 8 bases between.

The V call is TRBV3-1 (or the pseudogene TRBV3-2), the J call TRBJ1-2; the D gene is possibly TRBD1 (6 bases). V shed 7 bases and J shed 4 bases, with 16 bases lying between them. Looked up from germline, CDR1 is LGHDT and CDR2 is YNNKEL (reference sequence). The CDR3 covers 14 residues. CDR3 loop: CASTPGAGFYGYTF. The CDR3 DNA is TGTGCCAGCACCCCAGGGGCAGGGTTCTATGGCTACACCTTC.